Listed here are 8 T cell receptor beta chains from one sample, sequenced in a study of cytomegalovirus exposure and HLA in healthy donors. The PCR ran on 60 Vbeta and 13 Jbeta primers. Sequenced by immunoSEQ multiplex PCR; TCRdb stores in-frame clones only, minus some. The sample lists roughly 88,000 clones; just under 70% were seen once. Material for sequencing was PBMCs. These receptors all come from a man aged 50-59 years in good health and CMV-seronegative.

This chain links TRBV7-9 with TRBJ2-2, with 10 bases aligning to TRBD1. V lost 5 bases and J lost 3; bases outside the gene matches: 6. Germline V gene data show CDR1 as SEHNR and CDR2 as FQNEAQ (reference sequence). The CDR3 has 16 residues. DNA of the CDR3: TGTGCCAGCAGCACCGGGACAGGGGACGACACCGGGGAGCTGTTTTTT. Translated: CASSTGTGDDTGELFF.

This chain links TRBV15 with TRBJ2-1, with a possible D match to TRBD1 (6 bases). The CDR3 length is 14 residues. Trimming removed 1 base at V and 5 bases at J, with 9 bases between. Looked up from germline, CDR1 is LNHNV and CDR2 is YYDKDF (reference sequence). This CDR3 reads CATSRVRTDNEQFF. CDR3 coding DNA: TGTGCCACCAGCAGAGTCCGGACAGACAATGAGCAGTTCTTC.

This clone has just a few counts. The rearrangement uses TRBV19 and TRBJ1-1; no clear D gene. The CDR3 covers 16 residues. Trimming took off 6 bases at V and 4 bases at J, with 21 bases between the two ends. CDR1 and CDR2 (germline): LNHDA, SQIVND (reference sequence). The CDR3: CASSPGAWGRGTEAFF. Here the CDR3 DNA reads TGTGCCAGTAGCCCTGGAGCTTGGGGTCGGGGCACTGAAGCTTTCTTT.

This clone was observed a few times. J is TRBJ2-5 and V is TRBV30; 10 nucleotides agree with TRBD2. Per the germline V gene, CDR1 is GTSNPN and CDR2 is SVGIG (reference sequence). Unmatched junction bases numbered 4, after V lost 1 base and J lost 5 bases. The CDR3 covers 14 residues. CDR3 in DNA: TGTGCCTGGAGTGCTAGCGGGGGTGGGGAGACCCAGTACTTC. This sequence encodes CAWSASGGGETQYF.

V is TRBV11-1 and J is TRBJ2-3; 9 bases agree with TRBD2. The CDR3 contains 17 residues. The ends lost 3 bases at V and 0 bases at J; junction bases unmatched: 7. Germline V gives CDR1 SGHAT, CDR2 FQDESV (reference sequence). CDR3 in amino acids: CASSLGGGDSSTDTQYF. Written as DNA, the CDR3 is TGTGCCAGCAGCTTGGGCGGGGGGGACTCTAGCACAGATACGCAGTATTTT. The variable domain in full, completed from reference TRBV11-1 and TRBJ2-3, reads EAEVAQSPRYKITEKSQAVAFWCDPISGHATLYWYRQILGQGPELLVQFQDESVVDDSQLPKDRFSAERLKGVDSTLKIQPAELGDSAMYLCASSLGGGDSSTDTQYFGPGTRLTVL.

CDR3 nucleotides: TGCGCCAGCAGTGCCGGGACAGGGAAGAGAGAGACCCAGTACTTC. Amino acid sequence: CASSAGTGKRETQYF. V is TRBV4-3 and J is TRBJ2-5; 9 bases agree with TRBD1. Germline V gene lookup returns CDR1 LGHNA and CDR2 YSLEER. The V and J ends lost 6 bases and 4 bases, in that order; junction bases with no gene match: 9. This CDR3 contains 15 residues.

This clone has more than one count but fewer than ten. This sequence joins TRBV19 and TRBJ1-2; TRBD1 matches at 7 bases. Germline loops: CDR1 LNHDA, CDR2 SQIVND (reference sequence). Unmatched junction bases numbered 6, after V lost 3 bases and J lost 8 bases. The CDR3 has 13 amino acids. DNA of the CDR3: TGTGCCAGTAGTATCGGGACAGCCCGGGGCTACACCTTC. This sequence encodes CASSIGTARGYTF.

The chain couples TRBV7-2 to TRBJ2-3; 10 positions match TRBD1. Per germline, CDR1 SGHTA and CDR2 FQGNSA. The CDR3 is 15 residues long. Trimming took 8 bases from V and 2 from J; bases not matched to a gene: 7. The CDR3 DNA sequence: TGTGCCAGCGGTAGGGACAGGGGCGTCACAGATACGCAGTATTTT. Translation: CASGRDRGVTDTQYF.